The source of this TCR beta chain is a study of neurological immune-mediated disorders. Using its own MiXCR run on the 5' RACE reads, TCRdb lists one record per CDR3 protein. The sample lists approximately 50,000 distinct CDR3 sequences; about a tenth were seen once. CDR1 is KGHSH and CDR2 is LQKENI in the germline V gene. The V and J ends lost 3 bases and 1 base, in that order; junction bases with no gene match: 0. The CDR3 runs to 14 residues. The chain uses TRBV18 and TRBJ1-1, with 9 bases aligning to TRBD1. Sequencing was done on a sample of PBMCs. This sequence originates from a man in his 70s with HTLV-1-associated myelopathy (HAM/TSP). The CDR3 loop reads CASSPGQGNTEAFF. The CDR3 coding sequence is TGTGCCAGCTCACCGGGACAGGGGAACACTGAAGCTTTCTTT.